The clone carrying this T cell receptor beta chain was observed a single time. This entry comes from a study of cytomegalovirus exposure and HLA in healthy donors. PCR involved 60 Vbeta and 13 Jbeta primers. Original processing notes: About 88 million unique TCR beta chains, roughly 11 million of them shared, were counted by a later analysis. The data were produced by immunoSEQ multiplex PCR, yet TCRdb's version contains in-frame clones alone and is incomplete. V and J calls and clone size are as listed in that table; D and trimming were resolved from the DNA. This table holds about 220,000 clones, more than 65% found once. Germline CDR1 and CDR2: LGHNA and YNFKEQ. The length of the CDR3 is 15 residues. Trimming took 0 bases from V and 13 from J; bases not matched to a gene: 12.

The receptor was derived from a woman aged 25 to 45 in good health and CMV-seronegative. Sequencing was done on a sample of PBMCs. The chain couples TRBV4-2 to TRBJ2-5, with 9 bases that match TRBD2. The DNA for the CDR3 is TGTGCCAGCAGCCAAGAAGGTAGCGGGAGCAGGGGAACGTACTTC. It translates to CASSQEGSGSRGTYF.